This T cell receptor beta chain came from a study of early T cells in non-severe SARS-CoV-2 infection. CDR3 length equals 15 residues. The V gene's germline CDR1 is LGHDT and CDR2 YNNKEL (reference sequence). The V and J ends lost 6 bases and 0 bases respectively, with 9 bases between them. Study-level findings and limits: The study's VDJdb matching favored anti-spike CD8 responses and missed private and CD4 specificities.

This clonotype has at least ten counts. Antigen specificity is unknown. TCRdb recomputed calls from the 5' RACE reads with MiXCR, one row per CDR3 protein. The table records about 45,000 distinct CDR3 sequences, roughly 10% of them present only once. The sample taken for sequencing was whole blood. The source of this sequence is an adult who was a healthcare worker with PCR-confirmed SARS-CoV-2 infection or an uninfected control (not recorded which). The V gene is TRBV3-1, the J gene TRBJ2-6, with D uncertain. CDR3 sequence reads: CASSSWGSGANVLTF. The CDR3 DNA reads as TGTGCCAGCAGTTCTTGGGGCTCTGGGGCCAACGTCCTGACTTTC.